Included here is one T cell receptor beta chain sequence, with context. Germline CDR1 is SGHRS and CDR2 is YFSETQ. CDR3 length equals 15 residues. Trimming took off 1 base at V and 0 bases at J, with 7 bases between the two ends. The sample originates from a study of blood T cell repertoires in COVID-19. Turning to the study itself: Samples came from the United States, Italy and Spain, spanning acute and convalescent COVID-19. In each case, the material was cDNA or gDNA derived from T cells, B-cell-depleted T cells, or PBMCs.

Libraries were prepared by immunoSEQ multiplex PCR; TCRdb keeps only in-frame clonotypes and omits some of them. The sample records more than 200,000 clones, around four fifths being singletons. The receptor was isolated from a man in his 60s with acute or convalescent COVID-19. The specimen was peripheral blood. The chain employs TRBV5-1 and TRBJ1-4; D not resolved. The CDR3 region has the DNA TGCGCCAGCAGCTTGTGGGCGTCAACTAATGAAAAACTGTTTTTT. Encoded protein: CASSLWASTNEKLFF. Full variable domain (rest looked up from reference TRBV5-1 and TRBJ1-4): KAGVTQTPRYLIKTRGQQVTLSCSPISGHRSVSWYQQTPGQGLQFLFEYFSETQRNKGNFPGRFSGRQFSNSRSEMNVSTLELGDSALYLCASSLWASTNEKLFFGSGTQLSVL.